The present entry profiles one T cell receptor (beta chain) with its context. Germline CDR1 reads MNHEY; CDR2 reads SVGAGI. This CDR3 has 15 residues. Trimming stripped 2 bases from V and 3 bases from J, with 13 bases between. As processed by the authors: Reference gene primer amplification yielded estimated nucleated cell counts. Sequenced by immunoSEQ multiplex PCR; TCRdb stores in-frame clones only, minus some. Clonal size and the V and J genes are those of that table, whereas D and trimming came from the DNA. The repertoire holds about 380,000 clones, with around 89% as singletons. Participant age was roughly 18 to 90 years, and participants resided in around 24 US areas. Two negative PCRs, clearance, or symptom resolution characterized the recovered Cohort 3 donors. The sample belongs to a study of blood T cell repertoires in COVID-19. Study-level information: From T cells, B-cell-depleted T cells, or PBMCs came the material, which was cDNA or gDNA.

Sequenced material: PBMCs or T cells enriched from blood (not recorded which). The chain employs TRBV6-5 and TRBJ1-2; a possible D gene is TRBD1 (6 bases). The sequence was obtained from a young woman who had recovered from COVID-19. CDR3 coding DNA: TGTGCCAGCAGTTACGAGGGGGGGGCATACTATGGCTACACCTTC. It codes for CASSYEGGAYYGYTF.